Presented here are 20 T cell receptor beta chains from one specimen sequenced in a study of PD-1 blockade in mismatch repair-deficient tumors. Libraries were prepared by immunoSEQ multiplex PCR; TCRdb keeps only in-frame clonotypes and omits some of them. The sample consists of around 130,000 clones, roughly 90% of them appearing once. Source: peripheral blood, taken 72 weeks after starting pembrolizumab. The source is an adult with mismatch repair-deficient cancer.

The CDR3 coding sequence is TGTGCCAGCAGTCCACAGGGAAGGCTGTTCGGGGAGCTGTTTTTT. It codes for CASSPQGRLFGELFF. The chain is built from TRBV27 and TRBJ2-2; maybe TRBD1 (6 bases). CDR1 and CDR2 (germline): MNHEY, SMNVEV (reference sequence). The CDR3 spans 15 residues. V was pared by 5 bases and J by 7 bases, with 17 bases between.

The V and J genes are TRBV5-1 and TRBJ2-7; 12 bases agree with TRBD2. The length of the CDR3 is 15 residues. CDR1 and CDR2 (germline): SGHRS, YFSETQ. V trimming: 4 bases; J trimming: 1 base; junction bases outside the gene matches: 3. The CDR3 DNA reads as TGCGCCAGCAGCGCGGGGACTAGCGGGTCCTACGAGCAGTACTTC. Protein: CASSAGTSGSYEQYF.

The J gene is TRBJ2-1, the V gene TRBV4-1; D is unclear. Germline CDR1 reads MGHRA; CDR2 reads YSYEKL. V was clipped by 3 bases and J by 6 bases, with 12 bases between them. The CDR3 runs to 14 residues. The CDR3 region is CASSQPASGNEQFF. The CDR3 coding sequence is TGCGCCAGCAGCCAGCCGGCCTCGGGCAATGAGCAGTTCTTC.

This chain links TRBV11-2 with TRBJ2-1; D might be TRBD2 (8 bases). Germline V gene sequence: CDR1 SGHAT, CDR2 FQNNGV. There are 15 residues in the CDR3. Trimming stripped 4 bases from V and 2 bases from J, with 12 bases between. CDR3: CASSSGGTAYNEQFF. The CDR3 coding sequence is TGTGCCAGCAGCTCGGGAGGGACAGCCTACAATGAGCAGTTCTTC. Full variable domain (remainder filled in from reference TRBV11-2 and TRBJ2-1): EAGVAQSPRYKIIEKRQSVAFWCNPISGHATLYWYQQILGQGPKLLIQFQNNGVVDDSQLPKDRFSAERLKGVDSTLKIQPAKLEDSAVYLCASSSGGTAYNEQFFGPGTRLTVL.

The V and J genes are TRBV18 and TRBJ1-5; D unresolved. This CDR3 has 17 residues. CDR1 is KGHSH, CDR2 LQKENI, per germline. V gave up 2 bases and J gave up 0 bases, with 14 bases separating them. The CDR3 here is CASSPSGGWNSNQPQHF. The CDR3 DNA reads TGTGCCAGCTCACCAAGCGGAGGGTGGAATAGCAATCAGCCCCAGCATTTT. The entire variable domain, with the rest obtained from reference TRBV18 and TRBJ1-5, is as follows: NAGVMQNPRHLVRRRGQEARLRCSPMKGHSHVYWYRQLPEEGLKFMVYLQKENIIDESGMPKERFSAEFPKEGPSILRIQQVVRGDSAAYFCASSPSGGWNSNQPQHFGDGTRLSIL.

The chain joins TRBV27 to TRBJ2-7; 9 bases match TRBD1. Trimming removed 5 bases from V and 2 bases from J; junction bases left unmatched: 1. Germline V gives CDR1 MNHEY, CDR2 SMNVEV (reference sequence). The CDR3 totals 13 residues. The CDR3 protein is CASSNRGPYEQYF. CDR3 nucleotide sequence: TGTGCCAGCAGTAACAGGGGGCCCTACGAGCAGTACTTC.

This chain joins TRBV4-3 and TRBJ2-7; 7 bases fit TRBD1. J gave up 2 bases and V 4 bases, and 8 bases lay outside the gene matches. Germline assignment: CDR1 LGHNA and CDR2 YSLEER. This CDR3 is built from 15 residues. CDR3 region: CASSPTGTEPYEQYF. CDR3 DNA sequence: TGCGCCAGCAGCCCTACCGGGACAGAGCCCTACGAGCAGTACTTC.

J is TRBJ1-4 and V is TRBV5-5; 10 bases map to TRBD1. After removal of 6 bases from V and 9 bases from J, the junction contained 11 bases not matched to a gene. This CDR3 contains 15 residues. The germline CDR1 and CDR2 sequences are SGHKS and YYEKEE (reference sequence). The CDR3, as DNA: TGTGCCAGCACCCCTGCGGGACAGGGGATCCAAAAACTGTTTTTT. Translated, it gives CASTPAGQGIQKLFF.

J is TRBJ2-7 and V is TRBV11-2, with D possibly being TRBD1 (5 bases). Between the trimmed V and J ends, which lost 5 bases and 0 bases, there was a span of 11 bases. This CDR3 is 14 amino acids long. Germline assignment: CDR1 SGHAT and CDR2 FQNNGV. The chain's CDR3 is CASSLRASSYEQYF. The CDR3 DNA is TGTGCCAGCAGCCTCAGGGCCAGCTCCTACGAGCAGTACTTC.

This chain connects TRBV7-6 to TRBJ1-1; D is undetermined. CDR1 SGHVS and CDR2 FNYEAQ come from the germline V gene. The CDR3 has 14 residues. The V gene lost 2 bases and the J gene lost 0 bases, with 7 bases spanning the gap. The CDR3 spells CASSLSTLNTEAFF. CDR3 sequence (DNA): TGTGCCAGCAGCTTATCCACGCTGAACACTGAAGCTTTCTTT.

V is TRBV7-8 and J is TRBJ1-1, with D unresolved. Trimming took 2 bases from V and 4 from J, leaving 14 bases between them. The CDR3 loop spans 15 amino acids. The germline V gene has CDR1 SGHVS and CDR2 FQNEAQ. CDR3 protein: CASSLSAQWGTEAFF. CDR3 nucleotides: TGTGCCAGCAGCTTATCTGCCCAATGGGGCACTGAAGCTTTCTTT.

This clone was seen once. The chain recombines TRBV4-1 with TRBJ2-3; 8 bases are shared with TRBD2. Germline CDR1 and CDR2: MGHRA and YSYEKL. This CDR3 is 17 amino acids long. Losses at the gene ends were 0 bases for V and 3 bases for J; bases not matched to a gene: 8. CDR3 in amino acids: CASSQDLTSGITDTQYF. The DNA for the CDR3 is TGCGCCAGCAGCCAAGATCTTACTAGCGGCATTACAGATACGCAGTATTTT.

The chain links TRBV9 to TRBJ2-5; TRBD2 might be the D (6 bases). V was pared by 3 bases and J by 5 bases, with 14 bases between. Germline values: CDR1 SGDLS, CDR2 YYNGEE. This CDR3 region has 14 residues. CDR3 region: CASSGRLDRETQYF. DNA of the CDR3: TGTGCCAGCAGCGGACGACTAGATCGGGAGACCCAGTACTTC.

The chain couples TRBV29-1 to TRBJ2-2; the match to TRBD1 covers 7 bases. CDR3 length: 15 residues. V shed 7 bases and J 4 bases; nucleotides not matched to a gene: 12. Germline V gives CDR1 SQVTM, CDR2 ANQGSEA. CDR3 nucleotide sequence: TGCAGCGCCCGAAAACAGGGGTCGGGCACCGGGGAGCTGTTTTTT. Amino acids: CSARKQGSGTGELFF.

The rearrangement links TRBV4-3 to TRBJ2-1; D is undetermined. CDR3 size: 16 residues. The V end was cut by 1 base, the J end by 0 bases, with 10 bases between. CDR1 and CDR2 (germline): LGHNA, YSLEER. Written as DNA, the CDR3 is TGCGCCAGCAGCCAAGGAAACGGGTTCTCCTACAATGAGCAGTTCTTC. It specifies CASSQGNGFSYNEQFF.

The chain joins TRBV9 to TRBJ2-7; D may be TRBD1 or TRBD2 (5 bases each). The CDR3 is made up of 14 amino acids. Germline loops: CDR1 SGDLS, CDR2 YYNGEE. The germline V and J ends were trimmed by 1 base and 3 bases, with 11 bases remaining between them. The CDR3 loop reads CASSVRDGDYEQYF. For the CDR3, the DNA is TGTGCCAGCAGCGTACGGGACGGGGACTACGAGCAGTACTTC.

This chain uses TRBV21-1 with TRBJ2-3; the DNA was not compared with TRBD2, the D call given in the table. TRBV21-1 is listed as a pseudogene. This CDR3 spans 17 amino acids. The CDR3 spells CASRYERVVVVGGTQYF. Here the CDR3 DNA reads TGTGCCAGCAGATACGAGAGAGTGGTTGTGGTCGGGGGTACGCAGTATTTT.

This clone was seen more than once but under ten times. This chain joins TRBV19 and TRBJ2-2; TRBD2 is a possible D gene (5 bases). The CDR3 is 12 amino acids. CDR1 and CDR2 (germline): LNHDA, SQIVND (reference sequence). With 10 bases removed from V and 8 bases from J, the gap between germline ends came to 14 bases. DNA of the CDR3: TGTGCCACGTCACGGGGAGCTGGGGAGCTGTTTTTT. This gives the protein CATSRGAGELFF.

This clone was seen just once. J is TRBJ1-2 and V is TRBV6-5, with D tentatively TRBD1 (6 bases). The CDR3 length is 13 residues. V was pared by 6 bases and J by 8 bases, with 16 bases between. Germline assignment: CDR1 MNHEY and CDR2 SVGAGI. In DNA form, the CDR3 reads TGTGCCAGCAGAATCTCAGGGGCGAAAGGCTACACCTTC. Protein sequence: CASRISGAKGYTF.

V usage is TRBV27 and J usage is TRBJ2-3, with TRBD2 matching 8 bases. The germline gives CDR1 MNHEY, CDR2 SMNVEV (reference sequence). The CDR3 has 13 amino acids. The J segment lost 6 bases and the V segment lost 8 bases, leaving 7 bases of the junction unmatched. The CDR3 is CASQSGSWDTQYF. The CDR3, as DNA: TGTGCCAGCCAAAGCGGGAGTTGGGATACGCAGTATTTT.